A selection of T cell receptor beta chains follows, all from one sample in a study of blood T cell repertoires in COVID-19. The data were produced by immunoSEQ multiplex PCR, yet TCRdb's version contains in-frame clones alone and is incomplete. Of 110,000 to 150,000 clones in the sample, 80% to 90% were seen once. Specimen: peripheral blood. The receptors were gathered from a woman aged 45-65 years with acute or convalescent COVID-19. Each CDR3 is given with its conserved first and last residue. Fields, in order: CDR3 DNA, CDR3 protein, V gene, CDR3 length, clone size, J gene, D gene. A D gene is named only where the DNA matches it firmly. Rows give clone size only sometimes, using once, few, many, or a class for an expanded clone.

TGTGCCAGCAGCCCACCCGCGGCAGGGTACGGCTACACCTTC,CASSPPAAGYGYTF,TRBV28,14,-,TRBJ1-2,-
TGTGCCAGCAGCTTAGATCGTAGCGGGATAGGTGAGCAGTTCTTC,CASSLDRSGIGEQFF,TRBV11-3,15,-,TRBJ2-1,TRBD2
TGTGCCAGCAGCTTTCTTCTTGAGGCGGGAGCAAGGGAGCAGTACTTC,CASSFLLEAGAREQYF,TRBV5-4,16,-,TRBJ2-7,TRBD2
TGCGCCAGCAGCCAAGGCACAGTCTCTGGAAACACCATATATTTT,CASSQGTVSGNTIYF,TRBV4-1,15,few,TRBJ1-3,-
TGTGCCAGCAGGCCGGGACAGGGGATCGGGACCCAGTACTTC,CASRPGQGIGTQYF,TRBV27,14,once,TRBJ2-5,TRBD1
TGTGCCAGTAGTCCCTTCCCAGGACAATCCTACGAGCAGTACTTC,CASSPFPGQSYEQYF,TRBV19,15,-,TRBJ2-7,-
TGTGCCAGCAGGACAGGGGGCGATCAGCCCCAGCATTTT,CASRTGGDQPQHF,TRBV6-6,13,-,TRBJ1-5,TRBD1
TGTGCCAGCAGTGAACAGGTGTTTAACACCGGGGAGCTGTTTTTT,CASSEQVFNTGELFF,TRBV6-1,15,-,TRBJ2-2,-
TGTGCCAGCAGCTTTGTGGCGGGAGAAAACATTCAGTACTTC,CASSFVAGENIQYF,TRBV7-2,14,-,TRBJ2-4,TRBD2
TGTGCCAGCAGCCAACTGGAGGAAGAGACCCAGTACTTC,CASSQLEEETQYF,TRBV3-1/TRBV3-2,13,-,TRBJ2-5,-
TGTGCCAGCAGCCGACAGGGCCCGAACACTGAAGCTTTCTTT,CASSRQGPNTEAFF,TRBV9,14,-,TRBJ1-1,TRBD1
TGTGCCAGCAGTGGGTCGGGACAGCTACGCGAGCAGTACTTC,CASSGSGQLREQYF,TRBV2,14,-,TRBJ2-7,TRBD1
TGCGCCAGCAGCTTGGACAGGGCTGGCACCGGGGAGCTGTTTTTT,CASSLDRAGTGELFF,TRBV5-1,15,-,TRBJ2-2,-
TGTGCCAGCAGCATCCGACTAGCGGGTTACAATGAGCAGTTCTTC,CASSIRLAGYNEQFF,TRBV9,15,-,TRBJ2-1,TRBD2